This T cell receptor beta chain was captured by sequencing in a study of beta chain features in type 1 diabetes. Study-wide results and caveats: Shorter TCRB CDR3s, moderately but significantly so, marked every one of the four CD4+ subsets in Type 1 diabetes patients.

V was cut by 0 bases and J by 6 bases, with 11 bases left in between. The CDR3 consists of 14 residues. Per the germline V gene, CDR1 is KGHSH and CDR2 is LQKENI. The investigators reverse transcribed all of the isolated RNA, so they sequenced expressed TCRB transcripts. Profiled with immunoSEQ multiplex PCR; TCRdb holds only in-frame clones, not every one. In the table there are some 45,000 clones, 65% to 70% of which are singletons. Details on this clone: Its antigen is not known.

This chain links TRBV18 with TRBJ1-2; perhaps TRBD1 as D (5 bases). This TCR derives from a woman under 30 with type 1 diabetes. The sample taken for sequencing was Tregs from blood. CDR3 region: CASSPPSREDGYTF. In DNA form, the CDR3 reads TGTGCCAGCTCACCACCGAGCAGGGAAGATGGCTACACCTTC.